This T cell receptor beta chain was sequenced during a study of neurological immune-mediated disorders. Background on the study: Secondary progressive disease was present in 3, and relapsing-remitting disease in 31, of the 35 or so multiple sclerosis patients.

This clonotype was detected many times. Its matching antigen is unknown. Unmatched junction bases numbered 9, after V lost 5 bases and J lost 4 bases. There are 16 residues in the CDR3. CDR1 SGHTA and CDR2 FQGTGA come from the germline V gene. TCRdb reprocessed the 5' RACE reads with MiXCR, giving one entry per CDR3 protein. The sample includes roughly 90,000 distinct CDR3 sequences, around 3.6% of them seen just once. Study results and caveats: Phylogenetic grouping assigned the repertoires of 18 of 34 multiple sclerosis patients to a single related-CDR3 cluster, representing a possible signature.

This clonotype was sampled from a woman aged 45-59 years with multiple sclerosis. The sequenced material came from PBMCs. This rearrangement joins TRBV7-3 to TRBJ2-1, with 9 bases that match TRBD2. The CDR3 sequence is CASSLPTSGLYNEQFF. The DNA of the CDR3 is TGTGCCAGCAGCCTACCGACTAGCGGACTTTACAATGAGCAGTTCTTC. The complete variable domain, with remaining parts taken from reference TRBV7-3 and TRBJ2-1, reads GAGVSQTPSNKVTEKGKYVELRCDPISGHTALYWYRQSLGQGPEFLIYFQGTGAADDSGLPNDRFFAVRPEGSVSTLKIQRTERGDSAVYLCASSLPTSGLYNEQFFGPGTRLTVL.